This passage covers 3 T cell receptor beta chains from one sample sequenced in a study of cytomegalovirus exposure and HLA in healthy donors. A multiplex PCR was run with 60 Vbeta primers and 13 Jbeta primers. Generated by immunoSEQ multiplex PCR, the TCRdb table keeps only in-frame clones and is missing some. The sample lists approximately 140,000 clones; around 71% were seen once. Sequenced: PBMCs. The receptors shown here come from a woman in her sixties in good health and CMV-seropositive.

CDR3 sequence reads: CASSLTPGRTASYGYTF. The CDR3 DNA is TGTGCCAGCAGCCTCACCCCTGGGAGGACTGCCTCCTATGGCTACACCTTC. This rearrangement joins TRBV9 to TRBJ1-2; D is ambiguous. V shed 4 bases and J shed 4 bases, with 23 bases lying between them. This CDR3 has 17 residues. The V gene's germline CDR1 is SGDLS and CDR2 YYNGEE.

In DNA, the CDR3 is TGTGCCAGCAGCCTTGACCCCCGGGGAGAGCAGTACTTC. Translated, it gives CASSLDPRGEQYF. The chain joins TRBV6-5 to TRBJ2-7; perhaps TRBD2 as D (5 bases). Deletions cut 6 bases from V and 7 bases from J, with 16 bases between. CDR3 length equals 13 residues. Germline V gene data show CDR1 as MNHEY and CDR2 as SVGAGI.

The V and J genes are TRBV29-1 and TRBJ1-2; 8 nucleotides match TRBD1. CDR3 length: 14 amino acids. Trimming at V came to 7 bases and at J to 2 bases, leaving 9 bases not matched to a gene. The germline V gene has CDR1 SQVTM and CDR2 ANQGSEA. The CDR3 region has the DNA TGCAGCGCTCGGACCCGACAGGGGAACTATGGCTACACCTTC. Protein product: CSARTRQGNYGYTF.